One and the same sample provided the 27 T cell receptor beta chains below, sequenced in a study of T cell repertoires in cytomegalovirus infection. These receptors lack a known antigen. TCRdb re-called the reads with MiXCR, one entry per CDR3 protein. The profile shows about 140,000 distinct CDR3 sequences, 32% of them singletons. Sequenced here: CD8+ T cells from cultured PBMCs, sampled from culture after CMV antigen stimulation. These receptors were taken from a human donor in good health (CMV status not recorded). Some clones in this sample may be carry-over from other donors' samples.

The DNA for the CDR3 is TGTGCCAGCAGGGTAGGACAGCGAAGCACCTACGAGCAGTACTTC. Its protein product is CASRVGQRSTYEQYF. V is TRBV6-6 and J is TRBJ2-7, with D possibly matching TRBD1 (6 bases). V was pared by 6 bases and J by 2 bases, with 17 bases between. The CDR3 has 15 residues. Germline V CDR1 and CDR2: MNHNY, SVGAGI (reference sequence).

This clonotype was counted many times. This chain uses TRBV7-6 with TRBJ2-2; 8 bases are shared with TRBD2. Germline trimming cut 9 bases from V and 1 base from J; bases unmatched to any gene: 19. Germline V gene data show CDR1 as SGHVS and CDR2 as FNYEAQ. This CDR3 spans 19 amino acids. Here the CDR3 DNA reads TGTGCCAGTGGCCATCCCGGGACTAGAGTAGACGTGAACACCGGGGAGCTGTTTTTT. Encoded protein: CASGHPGTRVDVNTGELFF.

The sample holds a few counts of this clonotype. The chain has TRBV29-1 and TRBJ2-7; the D gene is possibly TRBD1 (7 bases). V was pared by 3 bases and J by 2 bases, with 17 bases between. Looked up from germline, CDR1 is SQVTM and CDR2 is ANQGSEA. This CDR3 is 15 amino acids long. Here the CDR3 reads CSVEVPGGIPYEQYF. In DNA, the CDR3 is TGCAGCGTTGAGGTTCCAGGGGGGATCCCCTACGAGCAGTACTTC.

This chain links TRBV3-1 with TRBJ2-2, with TRBD2 identical over 7 bases. V shed 1 base, J shed 5 bases, and the junction held 4 bases outside the gene matches. Per germline, CDR1 LGHDT and CDR2 YNNKEL (reference sequence). The length of the CDR3 is 15 residues. The CDR3 region is CASSQVPAGTGELFF. The CDR3 DNA sequence: TGTGCCAGCAGCCAAGTCCCAGCGGGGACCGGGGAGCTGTTTTTT.

This clonotype appeared many times. This chain connects TRBV3-1 to TRBJ2-1; 9 bases agree with TRBD2. Germline V gene sequence: CDR1 LGHDT, CDR2 YNNKEL (reference sequence). Unmatched junction bases numbered 8, after V lost 1 base and J lost 1 base. CDR3 length equals 18 residues. In nucleotides, the CDR3 is TGTGCCAGCAGCCAAGGGTTCGCGGGGGGGCCGTCCTACAATGAGCAGTTCTTC. Residues: CASSQGFAGGPSYNEQFF.

The chain has TRBV13 and TRBJ1-2; possible D gene TRBD1, 6 bases. The V gene lost 3 bases and the J gene lost 6 bases, with 17 bases spanning the gap. The CDR3 has 15 amino acids. The germline V gene has CDR1 PRHDT and CDR2 FYEKMQ (reference sequence). In nucleotides, the CDR3 is TGTGCCAGCAGCTTCCTCGGGGGGCGCGAAAATGGCTACACCTTC. It codes for CASSFLGGRENGYTF.

Details on this clonotype: At one end the junction does not follow the germline gene, possibly because of a read error. The chain uses TRBV12-3 or TRBV12-4 and TRBJ2-5; TRBD2 aligns across 9 bases. The CDR3 has 15 amino acids. Written as DNA, the CDR3 is TGTGCCAGCAGCGTGGGCGGGGGGGGACAAGATACCCAGTACTTC. Translation gives CASSVGGGGQDTQYF.

The CDR3 DNA is TGTGCCACCAGTGATGCGTACCGGGACGGTGAGCAGTTCTTC. This codes for CATSDAYRDGEQFF. The chain links TRBV24-1 to TRBJ2-1; D could derive from TRBD1 or TRBD2 (5 bases each). V lost 3 bases and J lost 9, with 14 bases in between. The germline V gene has CDR1 KGHDR and CDR2 SFDVKD. The CDR3 loop spans 14 amino acids.

This clonotype was counted at least ten times. This chain joins TRBV7-2 and TRBJ2-1; D might be TRBD2 (5 bases). The CDR3 covers 16 residues. V lost 2 bases, J lost 0 bases, and 11 bases lay in between. Germline V CDR1 and CDR2: SGHTA, FQGNSA. CDR3 sequence (DNA): TGTGCCAGCAGCTTAACTAGTCCGAGCTCCTACAATGAGCAGTTCTTC. Translation gives CASSLTSPSSYNEQFF.

CDR3 amino acids: CASSIAGPNTEAFF. The CDR3, as DNA: TGTGCCAGTAGTATTGCAGGTCCGAACACTGAAGCTTTCTTT. The J gene is TRBJ1-1, the V gene TRBV19; D is unclear. The CDR3 has 14 residues. CDR1 is LNHDA, CDR2 SQIVND, per germline (reference sequence). The V end lost 3 bases, the J end lost 1 base, and 9 bases lay between the germline ends.

The sample holds many counts of this clonotype. The chain employs TRBV7-2 and TRBJ2-7; 8 nucleotides match TRBD2. The junction had 3 bases not matched to a gene; V was cut back by 2 bases and J by 0 bases. Looked up from germline, CDR1 is SGHTA and CDR2 is FQGNSA. The CDR3 is made up of 15 amino acids. CDR3: CASSLIAGYSYEQYF. In DNA, the CDR3 is TGTGCCAGCAGCTTAATAGCGGGGTACTCCTACGAGCAGTACTTC.

The gene calls are TRBV12-3 or TRBV12-4 and TRBJ1-4; D gene ambiguous. Trimming left V 5 bases short and J 8 bases short, with 9 bases between. The CDR3 covers 12 residues. The CDR3: CASSPTVEKLFF. The CDR3 DNA follows: TGTGCCAGCAGTCCGACTGTAGAAAAACTGTTTTTT.

There are a few counts of this clonotype. The rearrangement links TRBV4-1 to TRBJ2-2; D remains unclear. The CDR3 length is 14 residues. Deletions cut 3 bases from V and 8 bases from J, with 13 bases between. Germline assignment: CDR1 MGHRA and CDR2 YSYEKL. CDR3 in amino acids: CASSHSPGVGELFF. CDR3 in DNA: TGCGCCAGCAGCCATTCACCTGGCGTAGGGGAGCTGTTTTTT.

This clonotype was detected a few times. The gene calls are TRBV6-5 and TRBJ2-1; tentatively, D is TRBD1 (6 bases). This CDR3 has 13 amino acids. The V end was cut by 5 bases, the J end by 8 bases, with 13 bases between. Germline-derived CDR1 and CDR2 are MNHEY and SVGAGI. CDR3 in DNA: TGTGCCAGCAGTACTACAGGGCCCCATGAGCAGTTCTTC. It specifies CASSTTGPHEQFF.

The table lists this clonotype with a few counts. The rearrangement uses TRBV7-2 and TRBJ2-3; the match to TRBD1 covers 8 bases. The CDR3 runs 16 residues. V lost 4 bases and J lost 6; bases outside the gene matches: 12. In germline, CDR1 is SGHTA, CDR2 FQGNSA. CDR3 region: CASSSQDRVIGDTQYF. The CDR3 DNA reads TGTGCCAGCAGCTCCCAGGACAGGGTCATCGGGGATACGCAGTATTTT.

J is TRBJ2-2 and V is TRBV2; 7 bases align to TRBD1. J gave up 3 bases and V 7 bases, and 2 bases lay outside the gene matches. Germline V gene data show CDR1 as SNHLY and CDR2 as FYNNEI. The CDR3 runs to 13 residues. The CDR3 loop is CASITGDTGELFF. The CDR3 nucleotides read TGTGCCAGCATTACAGGGGACACCGGGGAGCTGTTTTTT.

The V call is TRBV2, the J call TRBJ1-3; D remains ambiguous. Germline CDR1 and CDR2: SNHLY and FYNNEI. The CDR3 has 12 amino acids. Trimming took off 4 bases at V and 4 bases at J, with 5 bases between the two ends. Here the CDR3 reads CASSASGNTIYF. The CDR3 region has the DNA TGTGCCAGCAGTGCCTCGGGAAACACCATATATTTT. The variable domain in full, completed from reference TRBV2 and TRBJ1-3, reads EPEVTQTPSHQVTQMGQEVILRCVPISNHLYFYWYRQILGQKVEFLVSFYNNEISEKSEIFDDQFSVERPDGSNFTLKIRSTKLEDSAMYFCASSASGNTIYFGEGSWLTVV.

The V gene is TRBV6-5, the J gene TRBJ2-4; 9 bases are shared with TRBD2. The CDR3 runs to 13 residues. Unmatched junction bases numbered 5, after V lost 6 bases and J lost 8 bases. In germline, CDR1 is MNHEY, CDR2 SVGAGI. CDR3 in amino acids: CASRGTSTDIQYF. In DNA form, the CDR3 reads TGTGCCAGCAGAGGGACTAGCACAGACATTCAGTACTTC.

This clonotype showed up just a few times. The genes are TRBV20-1 and TRBJ1-2, with 7 bases aligning to TRBD1. CDR1 and CDR2 (germline): DFQATT, SNEGSKA (reference sequence). The V and J ends lost 0 bases and 3 bases, in that order; junction bases with no gene match: 10. This CDR3 region has 16 residues. In nucleotides, the CDR3 is TGCAGTGCTAGAGATTTCGCAGGGGGAGTAGACTATGGCTACACCTTC. Protein: CSARDFAGGVDYGYTF.

The chain recombines TRBV29-1 with TRBJ2-7; D perhaps matches TRBD2 (6 bases). The V end lost 6 bases, the J end lost 7 bases, and 13 bases lay between the germline ends. Germline lookup yields CDR1 SQVTM and CDR2 ANQGSEA. This CDR3 has 11 amino acids. The CDR3 DNA reads as TGCAGCGTCACGCCTGGGGGGGAGCAGTACTTC. This codes for CSVTPGGEQYF.

This chain connects TRBV4-1 to TRBJ2-7; 9 positions match TRBD1. The junction had 10 bases not matched to a gene; V was cut back by 4 bases and J by 3 bases. This CDR3 is built from 16 residues. The germline gives CDR1 MGHRA, CDR2 YSYEKL. CDR3 sequence (DNA): TGCGCCAGCAGCCCTTTTGGGACAGGGTTTGTCTACGAGCAGTACTTC. Amino acids: CASSPFGTGFVYEQYF.

The chain carries TRBV27 and TRBJ2-7; 8 bases map to TRBD2. Germline assignment: CDR1 MNHEY and CDR2 SMNVEV (reference sequence). The CDR3 is 13 residues long. J was trimmed by 5 bases and V by 5 bases; bases with no gene match: 5. CDR3 bases: TGTGCCAGCAGTCCGGGACTAGTCCACGAGCAGTACTTC. Protein product: CASSPGLVHEQYF.

J is TRBJ2-7 and V is TRBV12-3 or TRBV12-4; D possibly uses TRBD1 or TRBD2 (6 bases each). The V gene lost 6 bases and the J gene lost 4 bases, with 19 bases spanning the gap. The CDR3 is made up of 15 amino acids. CDR3 sequence reads: CASSPLSGGAYEQYF. The CDR3 coding sequence is TGTGCCAGCAGCCCCCTCTCCGGGGGCGCGTACGAGCAGTACTTC.

CDR3 nucleotide sequence: TGTGCCAGCAGTGTTGAGGGGGCTTTGGAGACCCAGTACTTC. Protein: CASSVEGALETQYF. The V and J genes are TRBV2 and TRBJ2-5; 7 nucleotides match TRBD1. The length of the CDR3 is 14 residues. After removal of 4 bases from V and 5 bases from J, the junction contained 7 bases not matched to a gene. The germline gives CDR1 SNHLY, CDR2 FYNNEI.

This clonotype was detected a few times. The gene calls are TRBV2 and TRBJ1-1; perhaps TRBD1 as D (5 bases). V gave up 11 bases and J gave up 8 bases, with 21 bases separating them. The CDR3 consists of 13 residues. Germline CDR1 and CDR2: SNHLY and FYNNEI. The chain's CDR3 is CADSATGGGEAFF. The CDR3 DNA sequence: TGTGCCGACTCTGCGACGGGGGGTGGAGAAGCTTTCTTT. The full variable domain, with the rest looked up from reference TRBV2 and TRBJ1-1, is EPEVTQTPSHQVTQMGQEVILRCVPISNHLYFYWYRQILGQKVEFLVSFYNNEISEKSEIFDDQFSVERPDGSNFTLKIRSTKLEDSAMYFCADSATGGGEAFFGQGTRLTVV.

This rearrangement joins TRBV20-1 to TRBJ2-2; TRBD1 matches 7 bases. After removal of 5 bases from V and 1 base from J, the junction contained 10 bases not matched to a gene. CDR1 is DFQATT and CDR2 is SNEGSKA in the germline V gene (reference sequence). CDR3 length: 16 amino acids. The CDR3 DNA is TGCAGTGCTCCCTACCGACAGGGCCGGAACACCGGGGAGCTGTTTTTT. Its protein product is CSAPYRQGRNTGELFF.

V is TRBV2 and J is TRBJ1-1; D gene uncertain. The V gene's germline CDR1 is SNHLY and CDR2 FYNNEI. The germline V and J ends were trimmed by 8 bases and 0 bases, with 10 bases remaining between them. The CDR3 runs 13 residues. CDR3 protein: CASDRGMNTEAFF. As DNA, the CDR3 is TGTGCCAGCGATCGGGGTATGAACACTGAAGCTTTCTTT.